Each of the 2 T cell receptor beta chains below was sequenced from the same sample in a study of T cell changes during pregnancy in multiple sclerosis. Sequencing was performed with immunoSEQ multiplex PCR; in TCRdb, only in-frame clones are kept and a portion is missing. The table lists tens of thousands of clones, about 92% of them singletons, with approximately 2.1% in the top ten. This specimen was peripheral blood, taken before pregnancy. The receptors were gathered from a female donor with multiple sclerosis, enrolled in a pregnancy study.

The V gene is TRBV18, the J gene TRBJ2-7, with 8 bases matching TRBD2. Germline V gene data show CDR1 as KGHSH and CDR2 as LQKENI. Trimming removed 5 bases from V and 2 bases from J; junction bases left unmatched: 5. The CDR3 spans 14 residues. The CDR3 DNA sequence: TGTGCCAGCTCATCGGGACTAGTCCCCTACGAGCAGTACTTC. The encoded protein is CASSSGLVPYEQYF.

This chain joins TRBV30 and TRBJ2-2; maybe TRBD2 (5 bases). V was pared by 2 bases and J by 0 bases, with 10 bases between. The CDR3 sequence is 15 residues long. Germline V gene sequence: CDR1 GTSNPN, CDR2 SVGIG (reference sequence). DNA of the CDR3: TGTGCCTGGAGTAGTGATAGCGCGAACACCGGGGAGCTGTTTTTT. It encodes CAWSSDSANTGELFF. The full variable domain, in which reference TRBV30 and TRBJ2-2 provide the parts outside the CDR3, is SQTIHQWPATLVQPVGSPLSLECTVEGTSNPNLYWYRQAAGRGLQLLFYSVGIGQISSEVPQNLSASRPQDRQFILSSKKLLLSDSGFYLCAWSSDSANTGELFFGEGSRLTVL.